This T cell receptor beta chain was captured by sequencing in a study of PD-1 blockade in classical Hodgkin lymphoma. Each and every patient relapsed after autologous stem cell transplantation, and patients got differing brentuximab vedotin exposure. The CDR3 consists of 13 residues. Germline CDR1 is SGDLS and CDR2 is YYNGEE. Trimming shortened V by 0 bases and J by 3 bases, and 4 bases separated the two germline ends. Libraries were prepared by immunoSEQ multiplex PCR; TCRdb keeps only in-frame clonotypes and omits some of them. The table lists just under 45,000 clones, approximately 70% of them singletons. This clone was recorded only once.

This TCR was recovered from a human donor with classical Hodgkin lymphoma. Sequencing was performed on peripheral blood mononuclear cells (PBMCs), taken before the second cycle of nivolumab. The rearrangement joins TRBV9 to TRBJ2-1; D unclear. The CDR3 DNA is TGTGCCAGCAGCGTAGACAACTACAATGAGCAGTTCTTC. It is translated as CASSVDNYNEQFF.